This T cell receptor beta chain was retrieved from a study of long-term antiretroviral therapy in people with HIV. Study-level findings and limits: Specimen acquisition occurred between the mid-2000s and the late 2010s, potentially under older ART regimens. Pre-ART clonal expansion yielded clones that dominated the repertoire at all time points.

Note on this clone: Its antigen remains unidentified.

V shed 9 bases and J 3 bases; nucleotides not matched to a gene: 6. The germline CDR1 and CDR2 sequences are MDHEN and SYDVKM. CDR3 size: 13 residues. The study used samples holding roughly 0.95-11 million cryopreserved PBMC before DNA extraction. With survey level as its setting, the immunoSEQ assay was v3.0. Method: immunoSEQ multiplex PCR; TCRdb's copy keeps in-frame clones and lacks some. The table records under 50,000 clones, about nine tenths of them present only once. Sample: unsorted PBMCs, taken 1.2 years after starting antiretroviral therapy. This chain uses TRBV28 with TRBJ2-7, with 9 bases lining up with TRBD1. The receptor was derived from a woman aged 50 to 65 with HIV. This CDR3 is CASRTGVGYEQYF. In nucleotides, the CDR3 is TGTGCCAGTCGGACAGGGGTTGGCTACGAGCAGTACTTC.